This is a list of T cell receptor beta chains from one sample in a study of cytomegalovirus exposure and HLA in healthy donors. The repertoire was sequenced with immunoSEQ multiplex PCR; TCRdb's copy has only in-frame clones and lacks some. This table has 100,000 to 150,000 clones, about 81% appearing once. Sequences were obtained from PBMCs. These receptors all stem from a woman aged 45-60 years in good health and CMV-seropositive. Each CDR3 is given with its conserved first and last residue.

v_gene	len	j_gene	CDR3aa
TRBV18	14	TRBJ2-7	CASSPAGQGRRQYF
TRBV9	14	TRBJ2-7	CASSVNKDRGAQYF
TRBV10-3	16	TRBJ2-7	CAIRETGSGGTYEQYF
TRBV6-1	15	TRBJ2-6	CASSGSRYGANVLTF
TRBV6-5	16	TRBJ2-7	CASSYSLHHRGYEQYF
TRBV10-3	15	TRBJ2-1	CAISERLAGINEQFF
TRBV13	12	TRBJ1-3	CASSFAGNTIYF
TRBV30	12	TRBJ1-4	CAWGSDRRKLFF
TRBV5-4	16	TRBJ1-2	CASSLGSGKSDYGYTF
TRBV19	18	TRBJ2-1	CASRSGRGRPSSYNEQFF
TRBV30	12	TRBJ1-4	CAWSVPGTGLFF
TRBV10-2	14	TRBJ2-1	CASSLASGVDEQFF
TRBV7-2	15	TRBJ2-7	CASSLRGTDSYEQYF
TRBV4-2	18	TRBJ1-3	CASSQGEGAGRIGNTIYF
TRBV6-1	12	TRBJ2-1	CASSDPGNEQFF
TRBV7-3	15	TRBJ1-6	CASSPGTGTYSPLHF
TRBV15	18	TRBJ2-1	CATSRDLAGGPAGDEQFF
TRBV7-9	16	TRBJ2-3	CASSNQGVTSTDTQYF
TRBV11-3	14	TRBJ2-1	CASSLTSGNNEQFF
TRBV30	14	TRBJ1-3	CAWTASSSGNTIYF
TRBV7-9	13	TRBJ2-4	CASSAGIKNIQYF
TRBV30	14	TRBJ2-4	CAWSGGGAKNIQYF
TRBV18	14	TRBJ1-1	CASSPTTGDTEAFF
TRBV7-9	16	TRBJ1-1	CASSLTSGRLDTEAFF
TRBV30	12	TRBJ2-2	CAWNFYTGELFF
TRBV27	14	TRBJ2-5	CASSSRQGQETQYF
TRBV7-2	17	TRBJ2-3	CASSLTPGLGVPDTQYF
TRBV2	14	TRBJ2-5	CASSLLADQETQYF
TRBV5-1	16	TRBJ2-1	CASSSKSPPSDNEQFF
TRBV10-3	13	TRBJ2-3	CAIRRAGTDTQYF
TRBV5-5	17	TRBJ1-6	CASSLGSVLSYNSPLHF
TRBV5-1	14	TRBJ2-5	CASGGLAAQETQYF
TRBV5-1	13	TRBJ2-3	CASSFGVADTQYF
TRBV13	14	TRBJ2-5	CASSSGLARETQYF
TRBV4-3	20	TRBJ2-3	CASSQAQGATDRPSTDTQYF
TRBV19	16	TRBJ2-5	CASSKGLAGGVETQYF
TRBV19	17	TRBJ2-5	CASSPETSGGSSETQYF
TRBV5-1	15	TRBJ2-2	CASSLTPGYTGELFF
TRBV19	14	TRBJ2-5	CASSKQGFQETQYF
TRBV11-2	15	TRBJ2-7	CASSWNGGNSYEQYF
TRBV19	15	TRBJ1-1	CASSNWTGWGTEAFF
TRBV11-3	13	TRBJ2-7	CASSSRLSYEQYF
TRBV5-6	16	TRBJ1-1	CASSLAGSGQYTEAFF
TRBV9	14	TRBJ1-1	CASSITSVNTEAFF
TRBV28	14	TRBJ2-7	CASSGRDRGYEQYF
TRBV5-1	17	TRBJ2-7	CASSLRLAATLPYEQYF
TRBV6-5	15	TRBJ1-1	CASSYSHYMNTEAFF
TRBV5-1	14	TRBJ1-3	CASSLGGSGNTIYF
TRBV29-1	17	TRBJ1-5	CSVQRGGVGALDQPQHF
TRBV6-5	14	TRBJ2-7	CASTSGSYSYEQYF
TRBV28	13	TRBJ1-2	CASSSGQSYGYTF
TRBV5-1	17	TRBJ1-6	CASSFMDRSSYNSPLHF
TRBV4-3	16	TRBJ2-2	CASSRLAGGNTGELFF
TRBV27	14	TRBJ1-1	CASSSGDRSTEAFF
TRBV5-1	18	TRBJ2-5	CASSLAPLSSGGQETQYF